The 22 T cell receptor beta chains below all came from one sample that was sequenced in a study of CD8 T cells in ankylosing spondylitis. Study outcomes and limitations: Among TCR beta sequences, a motif of several highly homologous variants appeared characteristic of ankylosing spondylitis blood.

Their target antigens are unknown. One entry per CDR3 protein, called by TCRdb with MiXCR from the 5' RACE reads. This table has around 540,000 distinct CDR3 sequences, more than 9.5% appearing once. Sequencing input: blood, either unsorted or a sorted T cell fraction (not recorded which). The source of these receptors is a male donor with ankylosing spondylitis.

This chain uses TRBV3-1 with TRBJ2-5, with D unresolved. The germline V and J ends were trimmed by 2 bases and 5 bases, with 15 bases remaining between them. Germline values: CDR1 LGHDT, CDR2 YNNKEL (reference sequence). The length of the CDR3 is 15 residues. This chain's CDR3 is CASSQFMGQEETQYF. The CDR3 nucleotides are TGTGCCAGCAGCCAATTCATGGGCCAGGAGGAGACCCAGTACTTC.

In its sample, this clonotype was seen a few times. The chain is built from TRBV20-1 and TRBJ2-7, with 9 bases aligning to TRBD2. The CDR3 totals 14 residues. The ends lost 2 bases at V and 9 bases at J; junction bases unmatched: 11. Germline V lookup: CDR1 DFQATT, CDR2 SNEGSKA (reference sequence). The CDR3: CSARKGLADLRQYF. The DNA of the CDR3 is TGCAGTGCTAGAAAGGGACTAGCCGATTTAAGGCAGTACTTC.

This chain links TRBV24-1 with TRBJ1-1; D gene ambiguous. The V end lost 3 bases, the J end lost 5 bases, and 15 bases lay between the germline ends. This CDR3 contains 15 residues. Per the germline V gene, CDR1 is KGHDR and CDR2 is SFDVKD. The CDR3 DNA is TGTGCCACCAGTGATAGCCGTGGGAGGAGTACTGAAGCTTTCTTT. Its protein is CATSDSRGRSTEAFF.

This clonotype was detected only a few times. This sequence joins TRBV7-2 and TRBJ2-3; D assignment may be TRBD1 or TRBD2 (5 bases each). Germline CDR1 SGHTA, CDR2 FQGNSA. Trimming took off 1 base at V and 2 bases at J, with 7 bases between the two ends. The CDR3 sequence is 14 residues long. CDR3 protein: CASSLGGNTDTQYF. The CDR3 region has the DNA TGTGCCAGCAGCTTAGGGGGGAACACAGATACGCAGTATTTT.

This rearrangement joins TRBV5-6 to TRBJ2-5; TRBD1 is a possible D gene (5 bases). The V and J ends lost 0 bases and 4 bases respectively, with 16 bases between them. Germline assignment: CDR1 SGHDT and CDR2 YYEEEE. The CDR3 runs 16 residues. The CDR3 here is CASSLAAWQGGETQYF. The CDR3 DNA reads TGTGCCAGCAGCTTGGCCGCTTGGCAGGGTGGAGAGACCCAGTACTTC.

In its sample, this clonotype was seen a few times. V is TRBV18 and J is TRBJ2-6; no reliable D call. V was trimmed by 3 bases and J by 3 bases, leaving 9 bases between them. CDR3 length: 15 amino acids. Germline values: CDR1 KGHSH, CDR2 LQKENI. This chain's CDR3 is CASSPPVNGANVLTF. DNA of the CDR3: TGTGCCAGCTCACCGCCAGTTAATGGGGCCAACGTCCTGACTTTC. Variable domain in full (rest from reference TRBV18 and TRBJ2-6): NAGVMQNPRHLVRRRGQEARLRCSPMKGHSHVYWYRQLPEEGLKFMVYLQKENIIDESGMPKERFSAEFPKEGPSILRIQQVVRGDSAAYFCASSPPVNGANVLTFGAGSRLTVL.

This chain uses TRBV2 with TRBJ2-7, with TRBD1 as a possible D gene (6 bases). The germline V gene has CDR1 SNHLY and CDR2 FYNNEI. V lost 5 bases to trimming and J lost 7 bases, with 12 bases between them. CDR3 length: 12 residues. The DNA for the CDR3 is TGTGCCAGCAGTAGACAGGTCTGGGAGCAGTACTTC. This codes for CASSRQVWEQYF.

In its sample, this clonotype was seen a few times. The V gene is TRBV20-1, the J gene TRBJ2-7; TRBD2 matches 15 bases. The V gene's germline CDR1 is DFQATT and CDR2 SNEGSKA (reference sequence). CDR3 length equals 14 residues. The ends lost 2 bases at V and 6 bases at J; junction bases unmatched: 2. CDR3 nucleotides: TGCAGTGCTAGACGGACTAGCGGGAGGGGCGAGCAGTACTTC. As protein: CSARRTSGRGEQYF.

This clonotype has just a few counts. J is TRBJ1-2 and V is TRBV5-1; D perhaps matches TRBD1 (5 bases). The V end was cut by 4 bases, the J end by 2 bases, with 12 bases between. CDR1 and CDR2 from the germline V gene are SGHRS and YFSETQ. The CDR3 sequence is 14 residues long. CDR3 DNA sequence: TGCGCCAGCAGCATGGGACCGACAAACTATGGCTACACCTTC. Translation gives CASSMGPTNYGYTF.

This clonotype was detected ten times or more. The chain joins TRBV7-2 to TRBJ2-1; 7 bases map to TRBD2. V lost 3 bases, J lost 2 bases, and 7 bases stayed unmatched. The CDR3 totals 16 residues. CDR1 is SGHTA and CDR2 is FQGNSA in the germline V gene. The CDR3 reads CASSFREGGPYNEQFF. The DNA of the CDR3 is TGTGCCAGCAGCTTTCGTGAGGGAGGGCCCTACAATGAGCAGTTCTTC.

This clonotype has more than one count but fewer than ten. V and J are TRBV7-2 and TRBJ1-4; no clear D gene. This CDR3 has 13 residues. V was shortened by 3 bases and J by 8 bases, with 10 bases between the two germline ends. In germline, CDR1 is SGHTA, CDR2 FQGNSA. DNA of the CDR3: TGTGCCAGCAGCTTGGCTCCGGGGGAAAAACTGTTTTTT. Amino acids: CASSLAPGEKLFF.

The genes are TRBV27 and TRBJ1-2; 9 nucleotides line up with TRBD1. CDR1 and CDR2 (germline): MNHEY, SMNVEV (reference sequence). J gave up 5 bases and V 6 bases, and 10 bases lay outside the gene matches. CDR3 length: 15 residues. In DNA, the CDR3 is TGTGCCAGCAGAGAGGAGACAGGGGGTCGTTATGGCTACACCTTC. This sequence encodes CASREETGGRYGYTF.

This sequence joins TRBV5-1 and TRBJ1-2; D might be TRBD1 (5 bases). V shed 4 bases and J shed 4 bases, with 17 bases lying between them. There are 15 residues in the CDR3. The germline V gene encodes CDR1 SGHRS and CDR2 YFSETQ. The chain's CDR3 is CASSPGTGLGYGYTF. The CDR3 nucleotides read TGCGCCAGCAGCCCCGGGACGGGCTTGGGCTATGGCTACACCTTC.

The chain recombines TRBV10-3 with TRBJ2-7; D unresolved. Germline V gives CDR1 ENHRY, CDR2 SYGVKD. There are 14 residues in the CDR3. V lost 2 bases, J lost 1 base, and 9 bases lay in between. This CDR3 reads CAISEGALSYEQYF. CDR3 nucleotide sequence: TGTGCCATCAGTGAGGGCGCCTTATCCTACGAGCAGTACTTC.

This clonotype appeared a few times. This chain connects TRBV14 to TRBJ1-1; no reliable D call. Germline-derived CDR1 and CDR2 are SGHDN and FVKESK. V dropped 0 bases and J dropped 8 bases, with 10 bases sitting between them. The CDR3 runs to 13 residues. The CDR3 here is CASSQEEHLEAFF. Here the CDR3 DNA reads TGTGCCAGCAGCCAAGAAGAGCACCTAGAAGCTTTCTTT.

The rearrangement joins TRBV2 to TRBJ2-1; 10 nucleotides line up with TRBD2. V shed 11 bases, J shed 7 bases, and the junction held 11 bases outside the gene matches. Germline assignment: CDR1 SNHLY and CDR2 FYNNEI. This CDR3 is 14 amino acids long. The CDR3 is CALIAGGDGNEQFF. DNA for the CDR3: TGTGCCCTAATAGCGGGAGGAGATGGGAATGAGCAGTTCTTC.

There are a few counts of this clonotype. This chain uses TRBV7-8 with TRBJ2-7; D is perhaps TRBD1 (6 bases). The V and J ends lost 5 bases and 0 bases respectively, with 11 bases between them. Per germline, CDR1 SGHVS and CDR2 FQNEAQ. CDR3 length: 14 amino acids. The DNA for the CDR3 is TGTGCCAGCAGCGAGGACAGTTCCTCCTACGAGCAGTACTTC. Amino acid sequence: CASSEDSSSYEQYF.

This clonotype came up a few times. This rearrangement joins TRBV20-1 to TRBJ2-2; TRBD2 matches 8 bases. The germline V gene encodes CDR1 DFQATT and CDR2 SNEGSKA (reference sequence). The J segment lost 5 bases and the V segment lost 0 bases, leaving 8 bases of the junction unmatched. The CDR3 is 16 residues long. The CDR3 spells CSARDRAGEQTGELFF. CDR3 bases: TGCAGTGCTAGAGATCGAGCGGGAGAGCAAACCGGGGAGCTGTTTTTT.

V usage is TRBV7-2 and J usage is TRBJ1-2, with D tentatively TRBD1 (5 bases). The CDR3 is 16 amino acids. Germline V gene sequence: CDR1 SGHTA, CDR2 FQGNSA. V was trimmed by 5 bases and J by 8 bases, leaving 24 bases between them. CDR3 amino acids: CASSTSGGGTLAGYTF. The DNA for the CDR3 is TGTGCCAGCAGCACCTCTGGGGGAGGGACCCTCGCGGGCTACACCTTC.

This clonotype was seen more than once but under ten times. V gene TRBV18 combines with J gene TRBJ2-2; the D gene is possibly TRBD1 (5 bases). The germline V gene has CDR1 KGHSH and CDR2 LQKENI. The ends were cut back, 2 bases at V and 4 bases at J, with 14 bases in the middle. CDR3 length: 16 residues. The CDR3 protein is CASSPIRGLGTGELFF. The CDR3 region has the DNA TGTGCCAGCTCACCAATAAGGGGCCTGGGCACCGGGGAGCTGTTTTTT.

This clonotype was seen a few times. This chain links TRBV5-6 with TRBJ2-7; TRBD1 aligns across 8 bases. The CDR3 is made up of 15 amino acids. CDR1 SGHDT and CDR2 YYEEEE come from the germline V gene. Trimming at V came to 4 bases and at J to 3 bases, leaving 9 bases not matched to a gene. CDR3 coding DNA: TGTGCCAGCAGCCGCGTGACAGGGGCGAACTACGAGCAGTACTTC. This codes for CASSRVTGANYEQYF.

The chain is built from TRBV20-1 and TRBJ1-5; possible D gene TRBD1, 6 bases. The CDR3 extends over 16 amino acids. Trimming pared 3 bases from V and 1 base from J, leaving 16 bases between. CDR1 and CDR2 from the germline V gene are DFQATT and SNEGSKA (reference sequence). The CDR3 bases are TGCAGTGCTAGTTCCATCGGACAGACGAGCAATCAGCCCCAGCATTTT. Translating gives CSASSIGQTSNQPQHF.